The table lists the clone carrying this T cell receptor (beta chain) with a few counts. The target antigen is unknown. The source of the sample is a study of cytotoxic CD8 clonotypes in ibrutinib-treated CLL. The wider study: After treatment lasting a median roughly 12 months, range 6 to 36, response samples were collected. Sequenced samples delivered averages of around 260,000 productive templates and more than 75,000 productive rearrangements.

Germline loops: CDR1 SGHDT, CDR2 YYEEEE. The ends were cut back, 4 bases at V and 3 bases at J, with 14 bases in the middle. This CDR3 is built from 14 residues. Study-level results: Public clonotypes proved infrequent, and on treatment they shrank or remained steady. Increased clonality at ibrutinib response gave way to a return toward baseline at progression.

The repertoire was sequenced with immunoSEQ multiplex PCR; TCRdb's copy has only in-frame clones and lacks some. The data contain 16,000 or so clones, about 70% of them singletons. The material was PBMCs, obtained before ibrutinib treatment. This sequence joins TRBV5-6 and TRBJ2-7; D might be TRBD1 or TRBD2, each matching 6 bases. This clonotype originated in a human donor with chronic lymphocytic leukemia. CDR3 in amino acids: CASSPEQGGYEQYF. In DNA form, the CDR3 reads TGTGCCAGCAGCCCGGAACAGGGAGGCTACGAGCAGTACTTC.